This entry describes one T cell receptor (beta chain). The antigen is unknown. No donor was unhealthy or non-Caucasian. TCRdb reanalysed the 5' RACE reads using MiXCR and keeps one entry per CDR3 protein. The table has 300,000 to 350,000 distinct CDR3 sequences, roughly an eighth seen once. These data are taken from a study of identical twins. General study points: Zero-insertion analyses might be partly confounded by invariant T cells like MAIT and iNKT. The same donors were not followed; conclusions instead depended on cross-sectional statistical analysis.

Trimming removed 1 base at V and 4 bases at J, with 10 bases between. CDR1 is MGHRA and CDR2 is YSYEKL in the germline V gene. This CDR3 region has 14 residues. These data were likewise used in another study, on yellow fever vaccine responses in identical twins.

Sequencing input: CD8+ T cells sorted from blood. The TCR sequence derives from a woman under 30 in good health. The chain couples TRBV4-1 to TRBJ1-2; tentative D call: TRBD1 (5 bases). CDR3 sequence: CASSQAGGTYGYTF. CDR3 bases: TGCGCCAGCAGCCAAGCGGGGGGTACCTATGGCTACACCTTC.